This TCR beta chain was profiled in a study of CD8+ T cells in alopecia areata. Study context: After 6 to 18 months of tofacitinib, follow-up continued 6 months off drug. By percentage of affected scalp area, the severity of treated patients was scored.

cDNA serving as the sequencing template came from extracted, reverse transcribed RNA. Sequenced by immunoSEQ multiplex PCR; TCRdb stores in-frame clones only, minus some. Among 80,000 to 100,000 clones, 40% to 50% were seen once, and the ten largest hold roughly 18%. This clone has a handful of counts. Its specificity is unknown. V dropped 6 bases and J dropped 0 bases, with 18 bases sitting between them. From germline, CDR1 is SNHLY and CDR2 FYNNEI. The length of the CDR3 is 17 residues. General study points: Tofacitinib significantly lowered scalp clonality and expanded CD8+ clones among the top 100. Amid tofacitinib therapy, many expanded lesional clones stayed present in scalp and blood.

Treatment specified: oral pan-JAK inhibitor, 5-10 mg twice daily. The source of this sequence is a human donor with alopecia areata. Sequencing was performed on CD8+ T cells sorted from blood, taken at week 24, from a patient treated with tofacitinib. The V and J genes are TRBV2 and TRBJ1-5; tentative D call: TRBD1 (5 bases). CDR3 coding DNA: TGTGCCAGCAGCCCCGGGACCGCCCAATATAGCAATCAGCCCCAGCATTTT. Translated, it gives CASSPGTAQYSNQPQHF.